This T cell receptor (beta chain) emerged from a study of blood T cell repertoires in COVID-19. Background on the study: Acute and convalescent COVID-19 specimens originated in the United States, Italy and Spain. Sample material is recorded as cDNA or gDNA derived from T cells, B-cell-depleted T cells, or PBMCs.

Some clones are missing from TCRdb's copy, which holds only in-frame ones; the method was immunoSEQ multiplex PCR. The sample shows tens of thousands of clones, roughly 72% of them seen only once. Enrollment of patients from Seattle took place during active infection, with longitudinal follow-up. Sequenced sample: peripheral blood. This receptor was taken from a woman in her 70s with COVID-19, enrolled during active disease.

The CDR3, as DNA: TGTGCCAGCAGCTTGTTGGCTAGCGGAAGCAATGAGCAGTTCTTC. Translated: CASSLLASGSNEQFF. The V call is TRBV11-3, the J call TRBJ2-1, with TRBD2 matching over 7 bases. V was clipped by 3 bases and J by 6 bases; unmatched bases: 8. Germline V gene sequence: CDR1 SGHNT, CDR2 YENEEA. CDR3 length: 15 residues.